These 22 T cell receptor beta chains were all obtained from the same sample, sequenced in a study of CD8+ T cells in alopecia areata (dated by TCRdb to the late 2010s). The library was made by the immunoSEQ multiplex PCR assay. To provide template for TCR sequencing, every sample had RNA extracted and reverse transcribed into cDNA. This immuneACCESS table, as held by TCRdb, lists in-frame sequences with V and J called but not all clones. Of the missing ones, under half trace to an unresolved V gene in checked studies; the others have no known cause. The sample table shows around 160,000 clones, and around 87% are seen once. Over 13% of the sample is taken by the ten largest. The time point label here, explained by the study, means: baseline before oral tofacitinib. The input for sequencing was CD8+ T cells sorted from blood, taken at week 0. The receptors derive from a human donor with alopecia areata.

V usage is TRBV7-9 and J usage is TRBJ2-7; 7 nucleotides match TRBD1. Trimming at V came to 4 bases and at J to 5 bases, leaving 5 bases not matched to a gene. Germline V CDR1 and CDR2: SEHNR, FQNEAQ (reference sequence). This CDR3 has 13 amino acids. CDR3 nucleotide sequence: TGTGCCAGCAGCTCAACAGGGGAGCACGAGCAGTACTTC. It encodes CASSSTGEHEQYF.

This clone was found a few times. This sequence joins TRBV15 and TRBJ2-3; tentative D call: TRBD2 (7 bases). With 3 bases removed from V and 14 bases from J, the gap between germline ends came to 21 bases. CDR1 is LNHNV and CDR2 is YYDKDF in the germline V gene (reference sequence). CDR3 length equals 14 residues. This CDR3 is CATSSWGGMLRAYF. DNA for the CDR3: TGTGCCACCAGCAGTTGGGGGGGCATGCTTCGCGCGTATTTT.

This chain uses TRBV19 with TRBJ2-2, with TRBD2 matching over 7 bases. CDR3 length: 16 residues. Looked up from germline, CDR1 is LNHDA and CDR2 is SQIVND (reference sequence). V dropped 5 bases and J dropped 7; count of bases not matched to a gene: 13. In DNA form, the CDR3 reads TGTGCCAGTAGTTTGAGGGAGGGCCGAGAAAACGGGGAGCTGTTTTTT. The encoded protein is CASSLREGRENGELFF.

The V gene is TRBV5-1, the J gene TRBJ2-1; TRBD2 matches at 12 bases. V lost 5 bases, J lost 3 bases, and 3 bases stayed unmatched. The CDR3 consists of 15 residues. CDR1 is SGHRS, CDR2 YFSETQ, per germline. The CDR3 nucleotides read TGCGCCAGCAGACTAGCGGGAGGCCACTACAATGAGCAGTTCTTC. Translated, it gives CASRLAGGHYNEQFF.

The chain has TRBV5-5 and TRBJ2-1; the D gene is possibly TRBD1 (5 bases). Trimming stripped 0 bases from V and 5 bases from J, with 6 bases between. The CDR3 has 13 amino acids. The germline CDR1 and CDR2 sequences are SGHKS and YYEKEE (reference sequence). CDR3 bases: TGTGCCAGCAGCTTGGCAGGGAACAATGAGCAGTTCTTC. It translates to CASSLAGNNEQFF.

The CDR3 spells CASSLVSFETQYF. CDR3 bases: TGCGCCAGCAGCTTGGTGTCTTTTGAGACCCAGTACTTC. The rearrangement links TRBV5-1 to TRBJ2-5; the D is unclear. Trimming shortened V by 0 bases and J by 5 bases, and 8 bases separated the two germline ends. The CDR3 has 13 residues. The V gene's germline CDR1 is SGHRS and CDR2 YFSETQ.

The V and J genes are TRBV6-5 and TRBJ1-2; D perhaps matches TRBD1 (5 bases). With 5 bases removed from V and 6 bases from J, the gap between germline ends came to 10 bases. The CDR3 has 12 residues. Germline V gene sequence: CDR1 MNHEY, CDR2 SVGAGI. The CDR3 sequence is CASSHDSHGYTF. CDR3 DNA: TGTGCCAGCAGTCATGACAGTCATGGCTACACCTTC.

The chain combines TRBV4-1 with TRBJ2-1, with D possibly TRBD1 on 6 matching bases. Trimming removed 0 bases at V and 6 bases at J, with 12 bases between. Germline V gives CDR1 MGHRA, CDR2 YSYEKL. CDR3 size: 15 residues. DNA for the CDR3: TGCGCCAGCAGCCAAGATACAGGGTCCGGCAATGAGCAGTTCTTC. It specifies CASSQDTGSGNEQFF.

The chain has TRBV4-1 and TRBJ2-3; the match to TRBD2 covers 10 bases. The CDR3 runs 20 residues. V was clipped by 4 bases and J by 6 bases; unmatched bases: 22. Germline values: CDR1 MGHRA, CDR2 YSYEKL. The CDR3: CASSLSGASGRGEAQDTQYF. The CDR3 DNA sequence: TGCGCCAGCAGCCTCTCGGGGGCTAGCGGGAGAGGGGAGGCGCAGGATACGCAGTATTTT.

The genes are TRBV7-9 and TRBJ2-7; TRBD2 might be the D (5 bases). Germline V gene lookup returns CDR1 SEHNR and CDR2 FQNEAQ (reference sequence). V shed 5 bases and J shed 5 bases, with 16 bases lying between them. CDR3 length: 14 residues. The DNA for the CDR3 is TGTGCCAGCAGCCAAGTCGGAGGACCGGACGAGCAGTACTTC. Translated, it gives CASSQVGGPDEQYF.

The chain carries TRBV5-6 and TRBJ1-2; perhaps TRBD1 as D (6 bases). CDR3 length equals 14 residues. V was trimmed by 4 bases and J by 4 bases, leaving 14 bases between them. Germline CDR1 and CDR2: SGHDT and YYEEEE. CDR3 in amino acids: CASSAPGHTYGYTF. The DNA for the CDR3 is TGTGCCAGCAGCGCCCCGGGACACACCTATGGCTACACCTTC.

J is TRBJ1-1 and V is TRBV10-1; 7 bases align to TRBD1. V was clipped by 2 bases and J by 8 bases; unmatched bases: 5. In germline, CDR1 is WNHNN, CDR2 SYGVQD (reference sequence). The CDR3 has 13 amino acids. CDR3 residues: CASSEPGQREAFF. The CDR3 coding sequence is TGCGCCAGCAGTGAGCCGGGACAGAGAGAAGCTTTCTTT.

The J gene is TRBJ1-1, the V gene TRBV5-4; 9 bases are shared with TRBD1. Germline V gene sequence: CDR1 SGHNT, CDR2 YYREEE (reference sequence). The CDR3 spans 14 residues. V dropped 4 bases and J dropped 3; count of bases not matched to a gene: 4. CDR3 nucleotide sequence: TGTGCCAGCAGCCCCGGGACAGGGTACACTGAAGCTTTCTTT. Translation: CASSPGTGYTEAFF.

This clone has just one count. The chain recombines TRBV2 with TRBJ2-7, with TRBD1 as a possible D gene (6 bases). Trimming removed 2 bases from V and 0 bases from J, with 11 bases in between. CDR3 size: 15 residues. In germline, CDR1 is SNHLY, CDR2 FYNNEI. CDR3 sequence: CASSEWGTPSYEQYF. In nucleotides, the CDR3 is TGTGCCAGCAGTGAATGGGGGACACCCTCCTACGAGCAGTACTTC.

The genes are TRBV29-1 and TRBJ2-2; the D call may be TRBD1 or TRBD2 (5 bases each). V was shortened by 6 bases and J by 4 bases, with 9 bases between the two germline ends. Germline V gives CDR1 SQVTM, CDR2 ANQGSEA. This CDR3 spans 12 amino acids. DNA for the CDR3: TGCAGCGTGGCAGGGAGCACCGGGGAGCTGTTTTTT. It is translated as CSVAGSTGELFF.

This clone occurred a few times. V usage is TRBV4-1 and J usage is TRBJ2-3; 8 nucleotides align to TRBD1. V was pared by 6 bases and J by 0 bases, with 2 bases of the junction left unmatched. The length of the CDR3 is 14 residues. The germline V gene encodes CDR1 MGHRA and CDR2 YSYEKL. The CDR3 DNA sequence: TGCGCCAGCAGACGGGACAGGAGCACAGATACGCAGTATTTT. Translated: CASRRDRSTDTQYF.

This clone was seen only a few times. V gene TRBV29-1 combines with J gene TRBJ2-5; D remains unclear. Germline CDR1 and CDR2: SQVTM and ANQGSEA. The CDR3 consists of 12 residues. V gave up 5 bases and J gave up 2 bases, with 9 bases separating them. The CDR3: CSVPTSQETQYF. CDR3 bases: TGCAGCGTTCCTACATCACAAGAGACCCAGTACTTC. Using reference TRBV29-1 and TRBJ2-5 for the parts outside the CDR3, the full variable domain is SAVISQKPSRDICQRGTSLTIQCQVDSQVTMMFWYRQQPGQSLTLIATANQGSEATYESGFVIDKFPISRPNLTFSTLTVSNMSPEDSSIYLCSVPTSQETQYFGPGTRLLVL.

Only one count was recorded for this clone. J is TRBJ2-7 and V is TRBV5-4; 8 positions match TRBD1. V trimming: 4 bases; J trimming: 4 bases; junction bases outside the gene matches: 13. CDR1 SGHNT and CDR2 YYREEE come from the germline V gene (reference sequence). This CDR3 is 16 amino acids long. CDR3 nucleotides: TGTGCCAGCAGCCCAGGACAGGGCCGAGAAAAGTACGAGCAGTACTTC. It yields the protein CASSPGQGREKYEQYF.

The rearrangement links TRBV4-2 to TRBJ1-2, with a tentative D call TRBD1 (6 bases). Trimming stripped 1 base from V and 7 bases from J, with 19 bases between. The CDR3 extends over 16 amino acids. Per germline, CDR1 LGHNA and CDR2 YNFKEQ. CDR3: CASSQGPWGGHSGYTF. DNA for the CDR3: TGTGCCAGCAGCCAAGGGCCCTGGGGGGGGCATTCTGGCTACACCTTC.

In the case of this clone: The sample carries other DNA sequences with the same CDR3. This chain connects TRBV29-1 to TRBJ2-7; D is ambiguous. The CDR3 spans 12 residues. Germline V gene data show CDR1 as SQVTM and CDR2 as ANQGSEA. V lost 4 bases to trimming and J lost 0 bases, with 7 bases between them. The CDR3 protein is CSVGGSSYEQYF. The CDR3 DNA sequence: TGCAGCGTTGGAGGCAGCTCCTACGAGCAGTACTTC.

The rearrangement joins TRBV5-5 to TRBJ1-5, with a possible D match to TRBD1 (5 bases). This CDR3 is 15 amino acids long. CDR1 is SGHKS and CDR2 is YYEKEE in the germline V gene (reference sequence). V was cut by 4 bases and J by 0 bases, with 11 bases left in between. The CDR3 coding sequence is TGTGCCAGCAGCCCGGACATGGATAGCAATCAGCCCCAGCATTTT. Translation gives CASSPDMDSNQPQHF.

This clone was observed once. The rearrangement joins TRBV7-9 to TRBJ1-1; D remains ambiguous. The germline CDR1 and CDR2 sequences are SEHNR and FQNEAQ (reference sequence). This CDR3 is 16 amino acids long. V lost 5 bases and J lost 4, with 20 bases in between. The CDR3 sequence is CASSTHHETGLTEAFF. CDR3 nucleotides: TGTGCCAGCAGCACCCACCATGAAACGGGTCTCACTGAAGCTTTCTTT. Using reference TRBV7-9 and TRBJ1-1 for the parts outside the CDR3, the full variable domain is DTGVSQNPRHKITKRGQNVTFRCDPISEHNRLYWYRQTLGQGPEFLTYFQNEAQLEKSRLLSDRFSAERPKGSFSTLEIQRTEQGDSAMYLCASSTHHETGLTEAFFGQGTRLTVV.